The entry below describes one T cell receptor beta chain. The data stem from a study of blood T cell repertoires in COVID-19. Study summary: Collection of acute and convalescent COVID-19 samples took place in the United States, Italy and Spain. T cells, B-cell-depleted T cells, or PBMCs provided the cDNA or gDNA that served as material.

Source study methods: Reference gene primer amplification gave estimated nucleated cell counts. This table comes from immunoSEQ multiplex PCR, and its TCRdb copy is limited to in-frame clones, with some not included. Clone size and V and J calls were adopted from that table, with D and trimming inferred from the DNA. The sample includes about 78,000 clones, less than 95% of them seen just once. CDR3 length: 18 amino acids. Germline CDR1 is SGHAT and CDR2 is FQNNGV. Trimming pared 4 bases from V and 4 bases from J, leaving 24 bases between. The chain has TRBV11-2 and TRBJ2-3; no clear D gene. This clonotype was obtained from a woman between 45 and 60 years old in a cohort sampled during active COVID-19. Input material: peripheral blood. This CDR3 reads CASSSPPWSSRVADTQYF. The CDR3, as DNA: TGTGCCAGCAGCTCCCCCCCCTGGAGTAGTAGAGTAGCAGATACGCAGTATTTT.